What follows is one T cell receptor (beta chain) and its context. The target antigen is unknown. V was clipped by 2 bases and J by 6 bases, with 14 bases between them. Germline lookup yields CDR1 KGHSH and CDR2 LQKENI. This CDR3 region has 15 residues. These data belong to a study of cytomegalovirus exposure and HLA in healthy donors. Findings and limits, study-wide: A further, later analysis showed that HLA-associated TCR beta chains (compared with equally common others) were more clonally expanded. In a later analysis, TCR association rates varied by HLA locus: DRB1 most, HLA-C fewest.

It was with 60 Vbeta and 13 Jbeta primers that the PCR ran. TCRdb's copy holds only in-frame clones and misses some; the assay was immunoSEQ multiplex PCR. The table has approximately 200,000 clones, over 75% seen once; the top ten hold approximately 0.22%. The chain links TRBV18 to TRBJ2-1; D gene uncertain. This receptor was obtained from a girl aged 2 to 10 in good health and CMV-seronegative. Input material: PBMCs. The CDR3 here is CASSPTPPGLNEQFF. CDR3 DNA sequence: TGTGCCAGCTCACCAACTCCCCCAGGCCTCAATGAGCAGTTCTTC.